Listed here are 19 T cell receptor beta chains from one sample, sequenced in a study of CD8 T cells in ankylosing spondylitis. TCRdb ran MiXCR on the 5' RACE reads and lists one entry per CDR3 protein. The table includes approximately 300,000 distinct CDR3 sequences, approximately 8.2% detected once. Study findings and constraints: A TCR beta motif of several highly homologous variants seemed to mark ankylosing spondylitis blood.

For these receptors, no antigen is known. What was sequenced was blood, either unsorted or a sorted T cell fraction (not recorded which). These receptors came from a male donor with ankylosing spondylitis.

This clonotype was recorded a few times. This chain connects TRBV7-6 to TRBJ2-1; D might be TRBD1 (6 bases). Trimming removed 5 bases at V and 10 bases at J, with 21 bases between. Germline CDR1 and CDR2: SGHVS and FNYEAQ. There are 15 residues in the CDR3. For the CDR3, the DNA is TGTGCCAGCAGCCCACTCACCCAGACAGGTCGGGAGCAGTTCTTC. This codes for CASSPLTQTGREQFF.

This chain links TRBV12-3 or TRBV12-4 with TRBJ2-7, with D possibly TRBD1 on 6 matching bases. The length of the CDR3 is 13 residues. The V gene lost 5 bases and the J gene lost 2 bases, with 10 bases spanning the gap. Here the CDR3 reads CASSLRTAYEQYF. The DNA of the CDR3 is TGTGCCAGCAGTCTACGGACAGCCTACGAGCAGTACTTC.

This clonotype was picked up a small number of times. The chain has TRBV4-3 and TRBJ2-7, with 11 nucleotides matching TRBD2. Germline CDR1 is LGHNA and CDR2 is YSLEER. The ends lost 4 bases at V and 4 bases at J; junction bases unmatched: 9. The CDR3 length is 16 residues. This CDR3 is CASSPSRLAGQYEQYF. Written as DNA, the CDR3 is TGCGCCAGCAGCCCAAGCAGACTAGCGGGACAGTACGAGCAGTACTTC.

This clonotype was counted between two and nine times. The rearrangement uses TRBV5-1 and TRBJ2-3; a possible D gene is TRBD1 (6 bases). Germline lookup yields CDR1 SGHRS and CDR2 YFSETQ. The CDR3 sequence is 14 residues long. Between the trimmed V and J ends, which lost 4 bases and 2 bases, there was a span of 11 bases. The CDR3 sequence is CASSADSYTDTQYF. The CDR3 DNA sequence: TGCGCCAGCAGCGCGGACAGTTACACAGATACGCAGTATTTT.

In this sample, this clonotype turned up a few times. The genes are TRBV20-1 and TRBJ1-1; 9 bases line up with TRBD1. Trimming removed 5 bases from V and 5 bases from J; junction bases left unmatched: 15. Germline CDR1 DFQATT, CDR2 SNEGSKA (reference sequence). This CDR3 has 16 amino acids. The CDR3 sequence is CSAPPGTGMAVTEAFF. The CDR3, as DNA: TGCAGTGCTCCGCCCGGGACAGGGATGGCTGTGACTGAAGCTTTCTTT.

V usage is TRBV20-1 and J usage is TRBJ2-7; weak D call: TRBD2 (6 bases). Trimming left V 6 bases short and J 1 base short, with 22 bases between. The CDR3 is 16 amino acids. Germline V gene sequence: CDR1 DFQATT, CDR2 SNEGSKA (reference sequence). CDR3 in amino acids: CSAGGIKLAESYEQYF. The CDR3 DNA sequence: TGCAGTGCCGGCGGTATAAAATTAGCGGAGTCCTACGAGCAGTACTTC.

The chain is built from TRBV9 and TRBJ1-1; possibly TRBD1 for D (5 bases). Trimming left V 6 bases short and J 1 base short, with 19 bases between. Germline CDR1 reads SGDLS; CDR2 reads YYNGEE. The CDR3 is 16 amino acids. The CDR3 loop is CASTQGAHRGNTEAFF. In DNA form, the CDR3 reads TGTGCCAGCACCCAAGGGGCCCACCGGGGGAACACTGAAGCTTTCTTT.

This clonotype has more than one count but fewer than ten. The CDR3 nucleotides are TGCAGCGTTGAAGATCTAGCGGGACGTCTGCAGTTCTTC. Its translation is CSVEDLAGRLQFF. The chain has TRBV29-1 and TRBJ2-1, with 9 bases fitting TRBD2. CDR3 length: 13 residues. Germline V lookup: CDR1 SQVTM, CDR2 ANQGSEA. Trimming took 0 bases from V and 12 from J; bases not matched to a gene: 6.

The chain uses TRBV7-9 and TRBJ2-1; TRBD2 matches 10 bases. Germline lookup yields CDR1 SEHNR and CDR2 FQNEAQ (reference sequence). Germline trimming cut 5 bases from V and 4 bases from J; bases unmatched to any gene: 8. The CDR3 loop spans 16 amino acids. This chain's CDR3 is CASSPSSGSRYNEQFF. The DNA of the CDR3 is TGTGCCAGCAGCCCCTCTAGCGGGAGTAGATACAATGAGCAGTTCTTC.

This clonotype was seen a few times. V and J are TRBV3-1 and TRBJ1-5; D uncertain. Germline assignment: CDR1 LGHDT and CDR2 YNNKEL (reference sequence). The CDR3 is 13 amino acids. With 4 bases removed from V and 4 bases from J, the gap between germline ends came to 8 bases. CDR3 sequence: CASSRSRNQPQHF. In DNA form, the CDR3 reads TGTGCCAGCAGCCGCAGCAGAAATCAGCCCCAGCATTTT.

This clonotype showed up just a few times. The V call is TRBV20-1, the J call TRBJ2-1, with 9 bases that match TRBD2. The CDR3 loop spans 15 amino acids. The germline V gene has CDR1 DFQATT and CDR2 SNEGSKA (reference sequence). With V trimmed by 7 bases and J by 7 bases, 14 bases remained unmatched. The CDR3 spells CSVTQGLAQWNEQFF. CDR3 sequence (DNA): TGCAGTGTTACCCAGGGACTAGCTCAGTGGAATGAGCAGTTCTTC.

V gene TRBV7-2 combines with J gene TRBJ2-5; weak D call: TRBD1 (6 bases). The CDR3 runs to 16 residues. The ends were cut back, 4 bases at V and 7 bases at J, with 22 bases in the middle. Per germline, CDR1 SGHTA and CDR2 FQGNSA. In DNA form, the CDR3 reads TGTGCCAGCAGCTCCGGGGACACCCTTCGCTCGGGGACCCAGTACTTC. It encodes CASSSGDTLRSGTQYF.

CDR3 in DNA: TGTGCCAGCAGCACGGGAGCTGATGAGCAGTTCTTC. Protein: CASSTGADEQFF. The gene calls are TRBV7-3 and TRBJ2-1, with D perhaps TRBD2 (6 bases). V lost 5 bases and J lost 8, with 10 bases in between. The CDR3 is made up of 12 amino acids. CDR1 and CDR2 (germline): SGHTA, FQGTGA.

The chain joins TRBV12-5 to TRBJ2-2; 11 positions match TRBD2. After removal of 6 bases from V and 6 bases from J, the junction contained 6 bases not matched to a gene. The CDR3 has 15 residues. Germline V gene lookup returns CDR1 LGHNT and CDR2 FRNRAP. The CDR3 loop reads CASGLSGRASGELFF. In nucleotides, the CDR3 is TGTGCTAGTGGCCTTAGCGGGAGGGCTTCCGGGGAGCTGTTTTTT.

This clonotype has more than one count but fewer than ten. The CDR3 DNA is TGTGCCAGCAGCACAGAACAGGGGGTCTACGAGCAGTACTTC. It encodes CASSTEQGVYEQYF. The gene calls are TRBV7-9 and TRBJ2-7; 8 bases map to TRBD1. V lost 5 bases to trimming and J lost 3 bases; unmatched junction nucleotides: 6. This CDR3 is 14 amino acids long. Germline CDR1 and CDR2: SEHNR and FQNEAQ (reference sequence). The full variable domain, its missing parts supplied by reference TRBV7-9 and TRBJ2-7, is DTGVSQNPRHKITKRGQNVTFRCDPISEHNRLYWYRQTLGQGPEFLTYFQNEAQLEKSRLLSDRFSAERPKGSFSTLEIQRTEQGDSAMYLCASSTEQGVYEQYFGPGTRLTVT.

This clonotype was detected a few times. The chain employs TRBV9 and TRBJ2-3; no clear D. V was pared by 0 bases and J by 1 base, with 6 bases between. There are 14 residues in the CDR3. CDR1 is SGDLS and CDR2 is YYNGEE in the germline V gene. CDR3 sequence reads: CASSVGPGTDTQYF. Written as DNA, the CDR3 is TGTGCCAGCAGCGTAGGGCCCGGCACAGATACGCAGTATTTT.

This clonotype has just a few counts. The chain's CDR3 is CSALGGGRAVGEQFF. Written as DNA, the CDR3 is TGCAGTGCTTTGGGCGGCGGGAGGGCCGTCGGTGAGCAGTTCTTC. The chain uses TRBV20-1 and TRBJ2-1, with 9 nucleotides matching TRBD2. With V trimmed by 5 bases and J by 9 bases, 14 bases remained unmatched. Germline assignment: CDR1 DFQATT and CDR2 SNEGSKA (reference sequence). The CDR3 loop spans 15 amino acids.

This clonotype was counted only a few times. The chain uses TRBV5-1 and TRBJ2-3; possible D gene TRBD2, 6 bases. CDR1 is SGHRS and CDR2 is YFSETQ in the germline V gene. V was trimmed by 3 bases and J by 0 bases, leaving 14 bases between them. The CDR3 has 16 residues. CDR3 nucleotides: TGCGCCAGCAGCTGGGATGGGACTGCTAGCACAGATACGCAGTATTTT. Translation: CASSWDGTASTDTQYF.

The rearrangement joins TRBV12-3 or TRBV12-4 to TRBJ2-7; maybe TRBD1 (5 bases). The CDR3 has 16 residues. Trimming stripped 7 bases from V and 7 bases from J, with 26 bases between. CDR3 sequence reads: CASTKGADELFWEQYF. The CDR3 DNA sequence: TGTGCCAGCACCAAAGGGGCTGACGAACTCTTTTGGGAGCAGTACTTC.